The clone carrying this TCR beta chain came up many times. Antigen: not known. This entry is derived from a study of T cell repertoires in cytomegalovirus infection. TCRdb re-analysed the reads in MiXCR, keeping a single row per CDR3 protein. The table includes about a million distinct CDR3 sequences, roughly 31% detected once. CDR1 SGHVS and CDR2 FQNEAQ come from the germline V gene. Trimming cost V 5 bases and J 6 bases, with 14 bases left between them. The CDR3 runs to 14 residues. Study outcomes and limitations: Of the TCR beta families, the public ones yielded a cumulative frequency that identified carriers of CMV plus the relevant HLA.

The sequences come from cultured CD8+ T cells from PBMCs, collected from culture after CMV antigen stimulation. This TCR derives from a human donor in good health (CMV status not recorded). Some clones in this sample may be carry-over from other donors' samples. The chain employs TRBV7-8 and TRBJ2-1, with D hard to call. The CDR3 loop is CASSVRLVRNEQFF. CDR3 nucleotides: TGTGCCAGCAGCGTACGGCTAGTCCGCAATGAGCAGTTCTTC.